This T cell receptor (beta chain) was obtained from a study of regulatory T cells in long-lasting Graves disease. Study summary: New Graves' disease cases had less than 3 months of antithyroid drugs.

Time point reported: newly diagnosed GD, antithyroid drugs for less than 3 months. PBMC-derived RNA was used for the TCR library. Under American Thyroid Association guidelines, Graves' disease was diagnosed. In Xi'an, China, an endocrinology department was the source of patients. Broader study findings: Persistent disease preferred TRBV28, TRBJ1-2 and TRBJ2-5.

Building the TCR beta libraries relied on iRepertoire HTBI primers, and CDR3 regions underwent Arm-PCR. TCRdb passed the multiplex PCR reads through MiXCR, listing each CDR3 protein once. The profile shows about 620,000 distinct CDR3 sequences, under 20% of them singletons. This CDR3 has 15 residues. Between the trimmed V and J ends, which lost 4 bases and 0 bases, there was a span of 13 bases. Germline V gene lookup returns CDR1 SNHLY and CDR2 FYNNEI. In this sample, this clonotype turned up many times. Its antigen is unidentified. The same specimen was also included in a second study, on T cells in Graves' hyperthyroidism and ophthalmopathy.

The chain recombines TRBV2 with TRBJ2-7; D remains ambiguous. The sample here was peripheral blood mononuclear cells (PBMCs), taken at new diagnosis, from a patient treated with antithyroid drugs. The clonotype was recovered from a woman younger than 45 with Graves disease. CDR3 protein: CASSVFGHLSYEQYF. In nucleotides, the CDR3 is TGTGCCAGCAGTGTATTCGGGCACCTCTCCTACGAGCAGTACTTC.